This T cell receptor (beta chain) appears in the sequencing data of a study of chronic HIV infection and antiretroviral therapy. CDR3 length equals 13 residues. Germline V gene data show CDR1 as SQVTM and CDR2 as ANQGSEA. Trimming left V 1 base short and J 4 bases short, with 9 bases between. TCRdb re-analysed the 5' RACE reads in MiXCR, keeping a single row per CDR3 protein. The sample has 39,000 or so distinct CDR3 sequences; 7% to 10% are singletons. In its sample, this clonotype was seen a few times. This sequence was found in an adult who had HIV and had not received antiretroviral therapy, or was an uninfected healthy control (not recorded which). The specimen was peripheral blood. This chain links TRBV29-1 with TRBJ2-3, with D unresolved. Here the CDR3 DNA reads TGCAGCGTTGAAGTGGAGATCCCAGATACGCAGTATTTT. The encoded protein is CSVEVEIPDTQYF.